These T cell receptor beta chains were read from a single sample in a study of blood T cell repertoires in COVID-19. Sequencing was performed with immunoSEQ multiplex PCR; in TCRdb, only in-frame clones are kept and a portion is missing. The sample contains about 48,000 clones, over 75% of which appear only once. Sequencing was performed on peripheral blood. The receptors stem from a woman between 55 and 75 years old with acute or convalescent COVID-19. The CDR3 runs from the conserved cysteine through the conserved F or W. A D gene is named only where the DNA matches it firmly. A clone size is listed for some rows: how often the clone was seen (once, few, many), or a class if it is expanded.

V: TRBV3-1/TRBV3-2; D: .; J: TRBJ2-7; size: .; DNA: TGTGCCAGCAGCCAAGAGGTAGCGGCCTCCTACGAGCAGTACTTC; CDR3: CASSQEVAASYEQYF
V: TRBV15; D: .; J: TRBJ2-7; size: .; DNA: TGTGCCACCAGCCGGGGTGGTAGCGGTGACTACGAGCAGTACTTC; CDR3: CATSRGGSGDYEQYF
V: TRBV19; D: .; J: TRBJ1-1; size: .; DNA: TGTGCCAGTAGTGACGGGGGGGCCGGGGGAACTGAAGCTTTCTTT; CDR3: CASSDGGAGGTEAFF
V: TRBV23-1; D: .; J: TRBJ1-5; size: .; DNA: TGCGCCAGCAGTCCCCCGGGGGGGTCGGGCAATCAGCCCCAGCATTTT; CDR3: CASSPPGGSGNQPQHF
V: TRBV19; D: TRBD2; J: TRBJ2-5; size: few; DNA: TGTGCCAGTAGCAGAGGGCCTAGCGGGGTTGGGACCCAGTACTTC; CDR3: CASSRGPSGVGTQYF
V: TRBV25-1; D: .; J: TRBJ2-7; size: .; DNA: TGTGCCAGCAGTCCCCTAGCCCGACCAGGAGAGCAGTACTTC; CDR3: CASSPLARPGEQYF
V: TRBV11-2; D: .; J: TRBJ1-2; size: once; DNA: TGTGCCAGCAGCTTAGGCACAGACTATGGCTACACCTTC; CDR3: CASSLGTDYGYTF
V: TRBV10-3; D: .; J: TRBJ2-7; size: .; DNA: TGTGCCATCAGTGAGTCGGCTAGGAAGACCCACGAGCAGTACTTC; CDR3: CAISESARKTHEQYF
V: TRBV7-3; D: TRBD1; J: TRBJ2-1; size: .; DNA: TGTGCCAGCAGCATCGGACAGGGCACCTACAATGAGCAGTTCTTC; CDR3: CASSIGQGTYNEQFF
V: TRBV5-1; D: TRBD1; J: TRBJ2-1; size: .; DNA: TGCGCCAGCAGCCGTTCTAGGGACAGGGGGGTCGATGAGCAGTTCTTC; CDR3: CASSRSRDRGVDEQFF
V: TRBV19; D: TRBD1; J: TRBJ1-2; size: .; DNA: TGTGCCAGTAGTCTGGGACAGGGGGCCGGTGGCTACACCTTC; CDR3: CASSLGQGAGGYTF
V: TRBV5-1; D: .; J: TRBJ2-7; size: .; DNA: TGCGCCAGCAGCTTGGAACAGGCCTACGAGCAGTACTTC; CDR3: CASSLEQAYEQYF
V: TRBV18; D: TRBD1; J: TRBJ1-4; size: .; DNA: TGTGCCAGCTCACCAGGACGGACAGGGCCGAATGAAAAACTGTTTTTT; CDR3: CASSPGRTGPNEKLFF
V: TRBV3-1/TRBV3-2; D: TRBD2; J: TRBJ2-5; size: .; DNA: TGTGCCAGCAGCCAGGGACTAGCGGAAGGGACCCAGTACTTC; CDR3: CASSQGLAEGTQYF
V: TRBV5-1; D: .; J: TRBJ2-5; size: .; DNA: TGCGCCAGCAGACTGGGGGCCCTCGAGGGGACCCAGTACTTC; CDR3: CASRLGALEGTQYF
V: TRBV18; D: TRBD2; J: TRBJ2-3; size: .; DNA: TGTGCCAGCTCAAAGTCTAGCGGGCTTCAGGGAACAGATACGCAGTATTTT; CDR3: CASSKSSGLQGTDTQYF
V: TRBV7-9; D: TRBD2; J: TRBJ2-7; size: .; DNA: TGTGCCAGCAGCTTAGGTTACCGGGAGGGTAGAGGCGAGCAGTACTTC; CDR3: CASSLGYREGRGEQYF
V: TRBV7-6; D: TRBD1; J: TRBJ2-7; size: .; DNA: TGTGCCAGCAGCTTAGTAGGCGGGACAGGGGGGGAATACGAGCAGTACTTC; CDR3: CASSLVGGTGGEYEQYF
V: TRBV7-6; D: .; J: TRBJ2-1; size: .; DNA: TGTGCCAGCAGCTCAGGGGCGGCCAGCAATGAGCAGTTCTTC; CDR3: CASSSGAASNEQFF
V: TRBV15; D: TRBD2; J: TRBJ2-2; size: .; DNA: TGTGCCACCAGCCCTCGTGGACTAGCGGGAGGGCCGGGCACCGGGGAGCTGTTTTTT; CDR3: CATSPRGLAGGPGTGELFF
V: TRBV9; D: .; J: TRBJ1-2; size: .; DNA: TGTGCCAGCAGCCCCACGGGTACAGGGAAAGGTTATGGCTACACCTTC; CDR3: CASSPTGTGKGYGYTF
V: TRBV12-1; D: .; J: TRBJ1-5; size: .; DNA: TGTGCCAGCAGCCCCGGCAATCAGCCCCAGCATTTT; CDR3: CASSPGNQPQHF
V: TRBV5-6; D: TRBD1; J: TRBJ1-5; size: .; DNA: TGTGCCAGCAGCTTAAGGGGACAGGGTGTACGACAGCCCCAGCATTTT; CDR3: CASSLRGQGVRQPQHF
V: TRBV5-1; D: TRBD2; J: TRBJ2-7; size: .; DNA: TGCGCCAGCAGCTTGGCCGGCCTAGCGGTCTACGAGCAGTACTTC; CDR3: CASSLAGLAVYEQYF
V: TRBV5-1; D: TRBD2; J: TRBJ2-1; size: .; DNA: TGCGCCAGCAGCTTGGTAGCGGGGGGCCCTGTCAATGAGCAGTTCTTC; CDR3: CASSLVAGGPVNEQFF
V: TRBV11-2; D: .; J: TRBJ2-3; size: once; DNA: TGTGCCAGCAGCTTGAACGGGTTCACAGATACGCAGTATTTT; CDR3: CASSLNGFTDTQYF
V: TRBV3-1/TRBV3-2; D: TRBD1; J: TRBJ1-2; size: .; DNA: TGTGCCAGCAGGCTACAGGGGGACTATGGCTACACCTTC; CDR3: CASRLQGDYGYTF
V: TRBV18; D: TRBD2; J: TRBJ2-3; size: .; DNA: TGTGCCAGCTCACCACTGCGAGGTAGCGGGATCGCAGATACGCAGTATTTT; CDR3: CASSPLRGSGIADTQYF
V: TRBV5-1; D: TRBD1; J: TRBJ1-2; size: few; DNA: TGCGCCAGCAGCCACGCCGGGACAGGGTCGGAGGGCTACACCTTC; CDR3: CASSHAGTGSEGYTF
V: TRBV5-6; D: TRBD2; J: TRBJ2-1; size: .; DNA: TGTGCCAGCAGCCAGACTAGCGTCGTGCAGTTCTTC; CDR3: CASSQTSVVQFF
V: TRBV5-1; D: .; J: TRBJ2-7; size: .; DNA: TGCGCCAGCAGCCCTACCCACGGCGAGCAGTACTTC; CDR3: CASSPTHGEQYF
V: TRBV3-1/TRBV3-2; D: TRBD2; J: TRBJ2-1; size: .; DNA: TGTGCCAGCAGTCCTAGCGGGAGTCCCTACAATGAGCAGTTCTTC; CDR3: CASSPSGSPYNEQFF
V: TRBV19; D: TRBD1; J: TRBJ2-7; size: .; DNA: TGTGCCACCTGGGACAGCGACTACGAGCAGTACTTC; CDR3: CATWDSDYEQYF
V: TRBV5-6; D: TRBD1; J: TRBJ1-6; size: .; DNA: TGTGCCAGCAGCTTGGCGAGGGCAGGGGGCTATAATTCACCCCTCCACTTT; CDR3: CASSLARAGGYNSPLHF
V: TRBV18; D: TRBD1; J: TRBJ1-3; size: few; DNA: TGTGCCAGCTCACCACCGGGACAGATCATCTCTGGAAACACCATATATTTT; CDR3: CASSPPGQIISGNTIYF
V: TRBV10-3; D: .; J: TRBJ1-2; size: .; DNA: TGTGCCATCAGTGGGCCGAAGATCGGCTACACCTTC; CDR3: CAISGPKIGYTF
V: TRBV7-8; D: TRBD2; J: TRBJ2-5; size: .; DNA: TGTGCCAGCAGCTTAGGGGGGGCTAGCGGGGCCCAAGAGACCCAGTACTTC; CDR3: CASSLGGASGAQETQYF
V: TRBV5-1; D: TRBD2; J: TRBJ2-3; size: .; DNA: TGCGCCAGCAGCCCAGGGACTAGGACAGATACGCAGTATTTT; CDR3: CASSPGTRTDTQYF
V: TRBV5-1; D: TRBD2; J: TRBJ2-5; size: .; DNA: TGCGCCAGCAGCCTCCGTTGGCGGGAGGGCCGGGAGACCCAGTACTTC; CDR3: CASSLRWREGRETQYF
V: TRBV19; D: TRBD1; J: TRBJ1-2; size: .; DNA: TGTGCCAGTACCAAGAAGGGACAGGGGGCGAGTGGCTATGGCTACACCTTC; CDR3: CASTKKGQGASGYGYTF
V: TRBV7-2; D: TRBD1; J: TRBJ1-3; size: .; DNA: TGTGCCAGCAGCTTATTCCCCCCGACAGGGGCTTCCTCTGGAAACACCATATATTTT; CDR3: CASSLFPPTGASSGNTIYF
V: TRBV7-9; D: TRBD2; J: TRBJ2-7; size: .; DNA: TGTGCCAGCAGCGACACGCGAGGGAGGGTGTACTTC; CDR3: CASSDTRGRVYF
V: TRBV13; D: TRBD2; J: TRBJ2-2; size: .; DNA: TGTGCCAGCAGCTCTGGACTAGCGGGGCTGAACACCGGGGAGCTGTTTTTT; CDR3: CASSSGLAGLNTGELFF
V: TRBV7-8; D: TRBD2; J: TRBJ2-2; size: .; DNA: TGTGCCAGCAGCTTAGTCTTTCCCAGCGGGGGCACCGGGGAGCTGTTTTTT; CDR3: CASSLVFPSGGTGELFF
V: TRBV12-5; D: TRBD2; J: TRBJ2-2; size: .; DNA: TGTGCTAGTGCCCTGGGACTAGCGGGAGGCACCGGGGAGCTGTTTTTT; CDR3: CASALGLAGGTGELFF
V: TRBV6-4; D: .; J: TRBJ2-7; size: .; DNA: TGTGCCAGCAGCCCTCCGAGGACACCGAGAGTCTACGAGCAGTACTTC; CDR3: CASSPPRTPRVYEQYF
V: TRBV3-1/TRBV3-2; D: TRBD1; J: TRBJ1-6; size: .; DNA: TGTGCCAGCAGTCCAGACAGGGGTTTTTCACCCCTCCACTTT; CDR3: CASSPDRGFSPLHF
V: TRBV19; D: TRBD1; J: TRBJ2-7; size: .; DNA: TGTGCCAGTAGTAACCCGACAGGGAACAACTACGAGCAGTACTTC; CDR3: CASSNPTGNNYEQYF
V: TRBV9; D: TRBD2; J: TRBJ2-2; size: .; DNA: TGTGCCAGCAGCGTAGAGTGGGGGACTAGCGGGAGAGACCCGAACACCGGGGAGCTGTTTTTT; CDR3: CASSVEWGTSGRDPNTGELFF
V: TRBV12-3/TRBV12-4; D: TRBD2; J: TRBJ2-1; size: .; DNA: TGTGCCAGCACTCTAGCGGGAGGGGGTGAGCAGTTCTTC; CDR3: CASTLAGGGEQFF
V: TRBV30; D: TRBD2; J: TRBJ2-1; size: .; DNA: TGTGCCTGGAGAAGAGCGGGAGTACTTGAGCAGTTCTTC; CDR3: CAWRRAGVLEQFF
V: TRBV30; D: .; J: TRBJ2-1; size: few; DNA: TGTGCCTGGAGACGAAAGGACGGAGGGGTTGTTAACAATGAGCAGTTCTTC; CDR3: CAWRRKDGGVVNNEQFF
V: TRBV5-1; D: .; J: TRBJ2-7; size: few; DNA: TGCGCCAGCAGCTTGACGACGGGGTCCTACGAGCAGTACTTC; CDR3: CASSLTTGSYEQYF
V: TRBV10-3; D: TRBD2; J: TRBJ2-1; size: .; DNA: TGTGCCATCAGTGACGGGGGGGGTGAGCAGTTCTTC; CDR3: CAISDGGGEQFF
V: TRBV18; D: .; J: TRBJ2-7; size: .; DNA: TGTGCCAGCTCACCGGCATCTAGATACGAGCAGTACTTC; CDR3: CASSPASRYEQYF
V: TRBV11-1; D: .; J: TRBJ1-1; size: .; DNA: TGTGCCAGCAGCTTAGAGGCGGGGACTGAAGCTTTCTTT; CDR3: CASSLEAGTEAFF
V: TRBV29-1; D: .; J: TRBJ1-1; size: .; DNA: TGCAGCGTTCCTGGGGGATGGAGGGGAGGCACTGAAGCTTTCTTT; CDR3: CSVPGGWRGGTEAFF
V: TRBV6-5; D: .; J: TRBJ2-3; size: .; DNA: TGTGCCAGCAGGGGGGGAGCCACAGATACGCAGTATTTT; CDR3: CASRGGATDTQYF
V: TRBV30; D: TRBD1; J: TRBJ1-5; size: .; DNA: TGTGCCTGGAGCCGGGACAGCGGCAATCAGCCCCAGCATTTT; CDR3: CAWSRDSGNQPQHF